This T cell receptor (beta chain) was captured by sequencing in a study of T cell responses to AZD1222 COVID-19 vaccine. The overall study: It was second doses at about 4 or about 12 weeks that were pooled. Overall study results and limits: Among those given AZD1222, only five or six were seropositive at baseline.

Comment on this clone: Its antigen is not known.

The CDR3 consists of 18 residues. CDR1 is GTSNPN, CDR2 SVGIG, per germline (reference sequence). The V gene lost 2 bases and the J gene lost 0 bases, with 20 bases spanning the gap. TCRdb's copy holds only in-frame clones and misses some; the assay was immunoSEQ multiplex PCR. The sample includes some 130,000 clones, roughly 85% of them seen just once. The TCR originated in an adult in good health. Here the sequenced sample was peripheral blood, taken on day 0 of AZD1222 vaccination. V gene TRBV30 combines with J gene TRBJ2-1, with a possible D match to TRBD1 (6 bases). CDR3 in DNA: TGTGCCTGGAGTCCCCGGATCTACAGGGAAAGCTCCTACAATGAGCAGTTCTTC. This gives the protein CAWSPRIYRESSYNEQFF.